This T cell receptor beta chain was captured by sequencing in a study of blood T cell repertoires in COVID-19. Authors' analysis steps: Amplification with reference gene primers provided the estimates of nucleated cell counts. This table comes from immunoSEQ multiplex PCR, and its TCRdb copy is limited to in-frame clones, with some not included. V, J and clone size are taken as reported in that table, and D and trimming were inferred from the DNA itself. The sample includes about 190,000 clones, about four fifths of them seen just once. Recruitment covered fewer than 25 US areas and drew participants whose ages spanned about 18 to 100 years. Participants reported their clinical history, and cohort assignment relied on those reports. V was clipped by 6 bases and J by 11 bases, with 28 bases between them. The CDR3 is 16 residues long. Germline V lookup: CDR1 MDHEN, CDR2 SYDVKM.

The source of this sequence is a woman in her 30s who had recovered from COVID-19. Sequencing was performed on PBMCs or T cells enriched from blood (not recorded which). The rearrangement uses TRBV28 and TRBJ1-1; D perhaps matches TRBD1 (6 bases). CDR3 nucleotide sequence: TGTGCCAGCAGGGGGGCCAGGGAAGACGAAGCAGGGGATGCTTTCTTT. It is translated as CASRGAREDEAGDAFF.